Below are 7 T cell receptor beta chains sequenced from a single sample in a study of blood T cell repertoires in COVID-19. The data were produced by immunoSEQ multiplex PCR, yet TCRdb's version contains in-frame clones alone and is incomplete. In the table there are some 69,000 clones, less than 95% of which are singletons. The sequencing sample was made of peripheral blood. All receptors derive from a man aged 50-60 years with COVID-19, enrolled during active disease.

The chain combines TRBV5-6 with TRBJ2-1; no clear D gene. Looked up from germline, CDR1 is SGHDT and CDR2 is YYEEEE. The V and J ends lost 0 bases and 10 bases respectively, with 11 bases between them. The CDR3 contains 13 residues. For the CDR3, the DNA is TGTGCCAGCAGCTTGGTTGATAGATCGGAGCAGTTCTTC. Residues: CASSLVDRSEQFF.

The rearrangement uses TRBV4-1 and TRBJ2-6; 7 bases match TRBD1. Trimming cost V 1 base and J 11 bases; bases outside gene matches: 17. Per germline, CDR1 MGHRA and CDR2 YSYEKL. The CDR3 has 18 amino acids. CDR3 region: CASSQGRPHMRQGHVLTF. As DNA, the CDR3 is TGCGCCAGCAGCCAAGGTCGGCCCCACATGAGACAGGGCCACGTCCTGACTTTC.

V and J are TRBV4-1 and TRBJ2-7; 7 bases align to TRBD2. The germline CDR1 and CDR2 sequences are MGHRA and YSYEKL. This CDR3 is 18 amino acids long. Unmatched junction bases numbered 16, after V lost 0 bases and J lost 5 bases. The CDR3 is CASSQDTSGAGVRNEQYF. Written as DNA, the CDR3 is TGCGCCAGCAGCCAAGATACGTCGGGCGCGGGAGTAAGAAACGAGCAGTACTTC.

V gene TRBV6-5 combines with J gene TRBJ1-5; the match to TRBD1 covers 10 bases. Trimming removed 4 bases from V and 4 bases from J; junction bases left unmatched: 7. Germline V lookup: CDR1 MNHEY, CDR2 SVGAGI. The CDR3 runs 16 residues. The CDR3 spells CASSSPPGQGNQPQHF. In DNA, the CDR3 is TGTGCCAGCAGTTCCCCTCCGGGACAGGGGAATCAGCCCCAGCATTTT.

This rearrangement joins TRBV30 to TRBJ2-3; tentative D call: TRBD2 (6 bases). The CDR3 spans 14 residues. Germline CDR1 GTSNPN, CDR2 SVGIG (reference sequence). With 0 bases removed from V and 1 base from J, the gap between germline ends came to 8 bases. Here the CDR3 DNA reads TGTGCCTGGAGTGTAACGGGGGGCACAGATACGCAGTATTTT. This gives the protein CAWSVTGGTDTQYF.

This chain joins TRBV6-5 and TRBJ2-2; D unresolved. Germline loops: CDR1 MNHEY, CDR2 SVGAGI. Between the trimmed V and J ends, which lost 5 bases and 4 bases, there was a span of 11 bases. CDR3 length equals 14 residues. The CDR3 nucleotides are TGTGCCAGCAGTATGGTCCTATCCACCGGGGAGCTGTTTTTT. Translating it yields CASSMVLSTGELFF.

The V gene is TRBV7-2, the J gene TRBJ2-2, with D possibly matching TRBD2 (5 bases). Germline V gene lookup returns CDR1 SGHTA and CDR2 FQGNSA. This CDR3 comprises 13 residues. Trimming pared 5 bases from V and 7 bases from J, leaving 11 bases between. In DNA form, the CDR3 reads TGTGCCAGCAGCCCGGAGGCGCGCGGGGAGCTGTTTTTT. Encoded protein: CASSPEARGELFF.